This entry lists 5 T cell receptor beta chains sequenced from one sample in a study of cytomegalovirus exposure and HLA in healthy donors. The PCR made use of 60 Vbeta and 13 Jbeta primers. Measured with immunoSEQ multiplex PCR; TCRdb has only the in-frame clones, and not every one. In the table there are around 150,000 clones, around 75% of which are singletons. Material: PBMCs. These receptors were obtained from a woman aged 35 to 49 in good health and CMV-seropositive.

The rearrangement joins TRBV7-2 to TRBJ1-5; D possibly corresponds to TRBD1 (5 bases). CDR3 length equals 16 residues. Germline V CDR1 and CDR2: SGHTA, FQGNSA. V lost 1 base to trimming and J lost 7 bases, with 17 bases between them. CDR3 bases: TGTGCCAGCAGCTTAGAGGGGTCAGGGTTAGGACAGCCCCAGCATTTT. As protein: CASSLEGSGLGQPQHF.

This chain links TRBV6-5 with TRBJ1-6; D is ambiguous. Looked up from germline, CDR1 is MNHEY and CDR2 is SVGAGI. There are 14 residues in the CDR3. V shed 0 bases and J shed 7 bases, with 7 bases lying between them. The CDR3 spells CASSYSTKNSPLHF. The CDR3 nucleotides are TGTGCCAGCAGTTACTCGACAAAGAATTCACCCCTCCACTTT.

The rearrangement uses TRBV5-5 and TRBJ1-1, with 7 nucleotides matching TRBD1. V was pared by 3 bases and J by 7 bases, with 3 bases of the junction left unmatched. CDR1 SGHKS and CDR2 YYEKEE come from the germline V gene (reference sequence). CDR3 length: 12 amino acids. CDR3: CASSSQGLEAFF. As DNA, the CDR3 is TGTGCCAGCAGCTCACAGGGGCTTGAAGCTTTCTTT.

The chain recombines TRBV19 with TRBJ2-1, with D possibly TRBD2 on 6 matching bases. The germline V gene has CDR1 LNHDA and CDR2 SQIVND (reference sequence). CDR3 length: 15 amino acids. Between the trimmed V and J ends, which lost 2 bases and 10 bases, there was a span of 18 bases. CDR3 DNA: TGTGCCAGTAGTATACCGGCAGGGCGGACTACCGAGCAGTTCTTC. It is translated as CASSIPAGRTTEQFF.

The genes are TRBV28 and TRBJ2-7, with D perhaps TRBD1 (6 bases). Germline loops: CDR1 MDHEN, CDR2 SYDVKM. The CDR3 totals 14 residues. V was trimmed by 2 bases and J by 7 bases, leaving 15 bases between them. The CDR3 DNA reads TGTGCCAGCAGTTTACACAGGGATTATGGGGAGCAGTACTTC. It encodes CASSLHRDYGEQYF.